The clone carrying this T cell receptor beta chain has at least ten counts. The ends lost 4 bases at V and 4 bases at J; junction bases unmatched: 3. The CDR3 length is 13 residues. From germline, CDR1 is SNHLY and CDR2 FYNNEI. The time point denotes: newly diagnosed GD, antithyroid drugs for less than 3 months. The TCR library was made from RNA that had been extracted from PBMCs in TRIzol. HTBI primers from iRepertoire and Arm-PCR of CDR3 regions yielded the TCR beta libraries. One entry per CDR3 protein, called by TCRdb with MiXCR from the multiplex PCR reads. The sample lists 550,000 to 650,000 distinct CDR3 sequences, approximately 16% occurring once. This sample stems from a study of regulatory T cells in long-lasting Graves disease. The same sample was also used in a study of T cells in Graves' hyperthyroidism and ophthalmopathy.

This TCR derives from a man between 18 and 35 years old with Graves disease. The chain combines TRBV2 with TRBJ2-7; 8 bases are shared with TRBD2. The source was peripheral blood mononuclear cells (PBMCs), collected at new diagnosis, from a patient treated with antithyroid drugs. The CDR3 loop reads CASSGGGKYEQYF. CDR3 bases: TGTGCCAGCAGTGGCGGGGGGAAATACGAGCAGTACTTC.